This TCR beta chain is from a study of T cells in localized non-small cell lung cancer. V shed 5 bases and J shed 1 base, with 12 bases lying between them. CDR1 and CDR2 (germline): SEHNR, FQNEAQ (reference sequence). The CDR3 covers 14 residues. Assay: immunoSEQ multiplex PCR; the TCRdb copy retains only in-frame clones and omits some. The profile covers almost 40,000 clones, with roughly 88% appearing a single time and about 5.4% taken by the ten largest. This sequence originates from a male donor aged 60 or over with stage II lung adenocarcinoma. The sample in question was peripheral blood mononuclear cells, obtained before any cancer treatment. V usage is TRBV7-9 and J usage is TRBJ2-7; D unresolved. In nucleotides, the CDR3 is TGTGCCAGCAGCCCCCTCTTCTCTTCCTACGAGCAGTACTTC. Protein product: CASSPLFSSYEQYF.